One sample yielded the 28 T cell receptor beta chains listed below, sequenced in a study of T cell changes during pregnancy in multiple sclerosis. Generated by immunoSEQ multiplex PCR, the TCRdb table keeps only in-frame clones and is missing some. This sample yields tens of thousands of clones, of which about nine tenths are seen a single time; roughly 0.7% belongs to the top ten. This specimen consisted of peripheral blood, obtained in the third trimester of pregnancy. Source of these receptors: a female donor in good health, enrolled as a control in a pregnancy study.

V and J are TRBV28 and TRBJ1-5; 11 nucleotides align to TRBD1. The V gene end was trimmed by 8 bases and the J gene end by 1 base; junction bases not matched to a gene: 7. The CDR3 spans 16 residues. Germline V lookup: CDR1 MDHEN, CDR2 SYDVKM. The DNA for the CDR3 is TGTGCCAGCGGTCAAAGGACAGGGGGCAGCAATCAGCCCCAGCATTTT. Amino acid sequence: CASGQRTGGSNQPQHF. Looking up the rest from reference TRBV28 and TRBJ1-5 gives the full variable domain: DVKVTQSSRYLVKRTGEKVFLECVQDMDHENMFWYRQDPGLGLRLIYFSYDVKMKEKGDIPEGYSVSREKKERFSLILESASTNQTSMYLCASGQRTGGSNQPQHFGDGTRLSIL.

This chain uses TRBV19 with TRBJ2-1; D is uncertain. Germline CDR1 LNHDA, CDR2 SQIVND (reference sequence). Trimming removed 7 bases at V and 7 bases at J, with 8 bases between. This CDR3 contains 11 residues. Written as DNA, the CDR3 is TGTGCCAGTACCCTGAGGAATGAGCAGTTCTTC. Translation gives CASTLRNEQFF.

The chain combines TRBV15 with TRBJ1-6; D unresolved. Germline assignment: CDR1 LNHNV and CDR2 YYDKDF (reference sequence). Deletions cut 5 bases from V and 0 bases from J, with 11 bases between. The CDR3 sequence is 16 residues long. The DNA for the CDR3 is TGTGCCACCAGCCCCCGCGCGAGCTCCTATAATTCACCCCTCCACTTT. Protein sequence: CATSPRASSYNSPLHF.

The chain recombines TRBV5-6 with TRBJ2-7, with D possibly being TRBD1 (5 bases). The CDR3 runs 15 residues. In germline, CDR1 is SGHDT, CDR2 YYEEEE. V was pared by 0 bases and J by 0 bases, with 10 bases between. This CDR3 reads CASSLETDSSYEQYF. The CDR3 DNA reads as TGTGCCAGCAGCTTGGAGACAGATTCCTCCTACGAGCAGTACTTC. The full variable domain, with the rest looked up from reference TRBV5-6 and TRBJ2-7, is DAGVTQSPTHLIKTRGQQVTLRCSPKSGHDTVSWYQQALGQGPQFIFQYYEEEERQRGNFPDRFSGHQFPNYSSELNVNALLLGDSALYLCASSLETDSSYEQYFGPGTRLTVT.

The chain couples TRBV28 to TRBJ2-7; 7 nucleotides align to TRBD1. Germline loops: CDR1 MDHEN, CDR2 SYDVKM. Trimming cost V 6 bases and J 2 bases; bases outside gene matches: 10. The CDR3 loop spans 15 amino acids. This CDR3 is CASSPRTGETYEQYF. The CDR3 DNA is TGTGCCAGCAGCCCTAGGACAGGTGAAACCTACGAGCAGTACTTC.

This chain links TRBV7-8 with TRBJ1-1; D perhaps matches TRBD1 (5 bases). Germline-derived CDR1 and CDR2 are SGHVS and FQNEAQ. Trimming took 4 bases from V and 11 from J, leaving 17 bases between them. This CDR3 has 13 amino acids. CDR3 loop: CASSSGRGLGAFF. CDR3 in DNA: TGTGCCAGCAGCTCAGGAAGGGGTTTGGGGGCTTTCTTT.

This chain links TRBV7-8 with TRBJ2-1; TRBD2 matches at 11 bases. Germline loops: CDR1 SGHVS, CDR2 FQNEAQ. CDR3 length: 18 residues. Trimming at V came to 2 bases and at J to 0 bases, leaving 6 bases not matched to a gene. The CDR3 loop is CASSLSLAGAYSYNEQFF. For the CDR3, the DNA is TGTGCCAGCAGCTTATCACTAGCGGGAGCCTACTCCTACAATGAGCAGTTCTTC.

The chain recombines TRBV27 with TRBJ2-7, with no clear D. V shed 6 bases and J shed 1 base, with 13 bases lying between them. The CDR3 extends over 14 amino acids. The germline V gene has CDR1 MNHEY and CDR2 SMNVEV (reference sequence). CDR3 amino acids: CASRLQAASYEQYF. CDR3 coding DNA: TGTGCCAGCAGGCTGCAGGCCGCTTCCTACGAGCAGTACTTC.

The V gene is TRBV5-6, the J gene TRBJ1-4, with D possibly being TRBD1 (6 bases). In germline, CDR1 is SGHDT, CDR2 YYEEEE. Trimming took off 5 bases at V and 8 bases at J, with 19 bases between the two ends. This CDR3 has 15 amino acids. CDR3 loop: CASSSIGGGEEKLFF. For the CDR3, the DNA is TGTGCCAGCAGTTCGATTGGAGGGGGGGAAGAAAAACTGTTTTTT. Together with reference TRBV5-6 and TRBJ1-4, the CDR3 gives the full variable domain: DAGVTQSPTHLIKTRGQQVTLRCSPKSGHDTVSWYQQALGQGPQFIFQYYEEEERQRGNFPDRFSGHQFPNYSSELNVNALLLGDSALYLCASSSIGGGEEKLFFGSGTQLSVL.

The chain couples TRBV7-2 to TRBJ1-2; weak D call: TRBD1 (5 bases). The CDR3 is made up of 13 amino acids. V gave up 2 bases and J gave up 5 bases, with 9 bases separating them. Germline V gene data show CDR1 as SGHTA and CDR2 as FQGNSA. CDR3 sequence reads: CASSLFKGYGYTF. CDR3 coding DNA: TGTGCCAGCAGCTTATTCAAGGGGTATGGCTACACCTTC.

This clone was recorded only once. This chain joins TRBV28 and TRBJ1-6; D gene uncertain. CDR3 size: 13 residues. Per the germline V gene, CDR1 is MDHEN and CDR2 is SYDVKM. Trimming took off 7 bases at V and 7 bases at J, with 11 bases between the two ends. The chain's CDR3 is CASTGYINSPLHF. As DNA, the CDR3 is TGTGCCAGCACCGGGTACATCAATTCACCCCTCCACTTT.

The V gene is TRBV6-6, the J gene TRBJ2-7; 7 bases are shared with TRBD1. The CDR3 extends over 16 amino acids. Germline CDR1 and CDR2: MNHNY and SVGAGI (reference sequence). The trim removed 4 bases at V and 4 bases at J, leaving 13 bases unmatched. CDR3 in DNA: TGTGCCAGCAGTTCCGTTAGACCGGGACAGAAATACGAGCAGTACTTC. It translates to CASSSVRPGQKYEQYF.

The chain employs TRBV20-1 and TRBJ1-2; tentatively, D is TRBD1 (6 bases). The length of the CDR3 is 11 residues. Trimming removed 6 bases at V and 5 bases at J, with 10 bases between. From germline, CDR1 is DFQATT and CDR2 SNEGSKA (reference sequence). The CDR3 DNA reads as TGCAGTGCCTCAGGGGCTTATGGCTACACCTTC. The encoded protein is CSASGAYGYTF.

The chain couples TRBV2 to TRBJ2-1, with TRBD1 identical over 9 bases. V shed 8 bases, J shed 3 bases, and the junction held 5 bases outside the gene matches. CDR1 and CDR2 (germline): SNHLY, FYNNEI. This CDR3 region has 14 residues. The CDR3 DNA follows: TGTGCCAGCGGACAGGGGCAGGTCTACAATGAGCAGTTCTTC. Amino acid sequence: CASGQGQVYNEQFF.

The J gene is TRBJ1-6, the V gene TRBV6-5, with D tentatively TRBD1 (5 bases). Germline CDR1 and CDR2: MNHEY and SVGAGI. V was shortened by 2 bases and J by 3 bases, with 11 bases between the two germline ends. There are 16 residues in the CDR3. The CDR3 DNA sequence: TGTGCCAGCAGTTACGGGCAGGGTCACTATAATTCACCCCTCCACTTT. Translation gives CASSYGQGHYNSPLHF.

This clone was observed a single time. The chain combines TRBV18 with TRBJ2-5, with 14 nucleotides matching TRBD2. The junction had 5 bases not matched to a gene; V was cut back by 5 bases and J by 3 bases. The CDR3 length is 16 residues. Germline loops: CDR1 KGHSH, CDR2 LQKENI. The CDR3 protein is CASSSQTSGGEETQYF. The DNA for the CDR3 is TGTGCCAGCTCATCTCAGACTAGCGGGGGGGAAGAGACCCAGTACTTC.

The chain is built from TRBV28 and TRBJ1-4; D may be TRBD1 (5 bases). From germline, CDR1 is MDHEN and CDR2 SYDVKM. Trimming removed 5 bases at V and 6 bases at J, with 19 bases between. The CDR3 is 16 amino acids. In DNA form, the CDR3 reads TGTGCCAGCAGTAGTGGGGCCGCCCCTGGGGATGAAAAACTGTTTTTT. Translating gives CASSSGAAPGDEKLFF.

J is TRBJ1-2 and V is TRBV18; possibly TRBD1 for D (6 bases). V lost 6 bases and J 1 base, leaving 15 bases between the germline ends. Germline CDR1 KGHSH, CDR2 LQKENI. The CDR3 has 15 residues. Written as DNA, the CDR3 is TGTGCCAGCTCGTCGACAGGAATAGATAACTATGGCTACACCTTC. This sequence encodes CASSSTGIDNYGYTF. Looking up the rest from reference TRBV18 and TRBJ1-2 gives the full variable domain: NAGVMQNPRHLVRRRGQEARLRCSPMKGHSHVYWYRQLPEEGLKFMVYLQKENIIDESGMPKERFSAEFPKEGPSILRIQQVVRGDSAAYFCASSSTGIDNYGYTFGSGTRLTVV.

This chain's CDR3 is CASSEPESYEQYF. CDR3 DNA sequence: TGTGCCAGCAGTGAACCGGAGTCCTACGAGCAGTACTTC. V usage is TRBV2 and J usage is TRBJ2-7; no firm D call. Trimming stripped 2 bases from V and 1 base from J, with 6 bases between. Looked up from germline, CDR1 is SNHLY and CDR2 is FYNNEI. The CDR3 spans 13 residues.

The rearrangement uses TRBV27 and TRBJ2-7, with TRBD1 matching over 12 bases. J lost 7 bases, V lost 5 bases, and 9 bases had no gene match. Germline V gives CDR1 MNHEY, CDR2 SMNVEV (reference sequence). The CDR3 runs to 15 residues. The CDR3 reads CASSPTRDRGREQYF. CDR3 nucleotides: TGTGCCAGCAGTCCAACCCGGGACAGGGGGCGAGAGCAGTACTTC.

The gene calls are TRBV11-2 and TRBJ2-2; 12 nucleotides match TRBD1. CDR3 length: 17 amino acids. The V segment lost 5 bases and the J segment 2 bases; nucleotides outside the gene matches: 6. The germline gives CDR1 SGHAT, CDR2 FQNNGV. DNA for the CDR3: TGTGCCAGCAGCATCCGGGACAGGGGGCTAAACACCGGGGAGCTGTTTTTT. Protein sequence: CASSIRDRGLNTGELFF.

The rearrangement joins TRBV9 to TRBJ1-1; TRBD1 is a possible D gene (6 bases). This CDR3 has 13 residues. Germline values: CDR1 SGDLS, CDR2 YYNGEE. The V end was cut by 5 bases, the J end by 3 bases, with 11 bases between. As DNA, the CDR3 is TGTGCCAGCAGGACAGGTCAAGACACTGAAGCTTTCTTT. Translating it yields CASRTGQDTEAFF.

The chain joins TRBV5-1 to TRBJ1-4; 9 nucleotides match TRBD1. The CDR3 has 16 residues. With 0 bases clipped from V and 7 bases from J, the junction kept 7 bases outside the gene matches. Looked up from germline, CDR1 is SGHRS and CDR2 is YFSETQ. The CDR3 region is CASSLDGDRDGEKLFF. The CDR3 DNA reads TGCGCCAGCAGCTTGGATGGGGACAGGGATGGTGAAAAACTGTTTTTT.

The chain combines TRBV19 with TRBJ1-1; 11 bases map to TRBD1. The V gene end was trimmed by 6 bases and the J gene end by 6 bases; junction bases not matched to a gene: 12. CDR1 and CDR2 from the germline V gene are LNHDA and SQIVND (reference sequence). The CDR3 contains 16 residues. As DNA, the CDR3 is TGTGCCAGTAGCCCGTATCGGGGGACAGGGGGAGCTGAAGCTTTCTTT. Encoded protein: CASSPYRGTGGAEAFF.

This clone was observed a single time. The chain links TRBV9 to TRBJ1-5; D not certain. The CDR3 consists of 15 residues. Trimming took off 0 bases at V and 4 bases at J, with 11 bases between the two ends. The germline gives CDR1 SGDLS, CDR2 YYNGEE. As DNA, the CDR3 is TGTGCCAGCAGCGTAGGAGGTCGTAGGAATCAGCCCCAGCATTTT. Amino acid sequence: CASSVGGRRNQPQHF.

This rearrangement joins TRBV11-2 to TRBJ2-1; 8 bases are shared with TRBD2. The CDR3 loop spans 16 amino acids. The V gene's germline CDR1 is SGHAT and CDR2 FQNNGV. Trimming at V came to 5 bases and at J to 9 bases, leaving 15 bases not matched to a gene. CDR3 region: CASSLNPGLENPEQFF. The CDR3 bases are TGTGCCAGCAGCCTTAACCCGGGACTAGAGAATCCTGAGCAGTTCTTC. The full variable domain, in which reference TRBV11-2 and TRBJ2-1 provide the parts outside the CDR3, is EAGVAQSPRYKIIEKRQSVAFWCNPISGHATLYWYQQILGQGPKLLIQFQNNGVVDDSQLPKDRFSAERLKGVDSTLKIQPAKLEDSAVYLCASSLNPGLENPEQFFGPGTRLTVL.

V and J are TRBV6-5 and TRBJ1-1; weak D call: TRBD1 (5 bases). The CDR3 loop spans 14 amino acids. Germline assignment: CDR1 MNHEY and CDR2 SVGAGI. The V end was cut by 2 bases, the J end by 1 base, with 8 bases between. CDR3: CASSYRQGNTEAFF. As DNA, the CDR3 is TGTGCCAGCAGTTACAGGCAGGGGAACACTGAAGCTTTCTTT.

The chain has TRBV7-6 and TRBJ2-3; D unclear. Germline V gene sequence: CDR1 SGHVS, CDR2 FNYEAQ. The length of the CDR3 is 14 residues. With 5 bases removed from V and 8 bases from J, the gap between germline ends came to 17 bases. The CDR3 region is CASSPTTRHGTQYF. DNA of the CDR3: TGTGCCAGCAGCCCGACGACGAGACATGGTACGCAGTATTTT.